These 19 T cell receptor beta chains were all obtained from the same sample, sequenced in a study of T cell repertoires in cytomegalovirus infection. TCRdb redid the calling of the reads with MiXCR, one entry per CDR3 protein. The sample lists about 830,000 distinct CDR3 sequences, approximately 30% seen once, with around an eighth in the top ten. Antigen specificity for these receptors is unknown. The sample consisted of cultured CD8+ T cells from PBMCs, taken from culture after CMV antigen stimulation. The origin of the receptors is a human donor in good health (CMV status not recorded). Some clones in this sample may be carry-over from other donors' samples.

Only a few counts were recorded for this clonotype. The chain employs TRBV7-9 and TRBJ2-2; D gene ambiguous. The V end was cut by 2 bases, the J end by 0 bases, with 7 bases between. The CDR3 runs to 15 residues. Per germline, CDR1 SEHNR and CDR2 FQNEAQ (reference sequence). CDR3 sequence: CASSLYNANTGELFF. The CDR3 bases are TGTGCCAGCAGCTTATATAACGCGAACACCGGGGAGCTGTTTTTT.

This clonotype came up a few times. The chain's CDR3 is CASSQGGQGVRGYTF. For the CDR3, the DNA is TGTGCCAGCAGCCAAGGAGGACAGGGGGTACGAGGCTACACCTTC. This sequence joins TRBV3-1 and TRBJ1-2, with TRBD1 identical over 10 bases. The CDR3 is made up of 15 amino acids. V gave up 1 base and J gave up 8 bases; unmatched junction bases: 7. CDR1 is LGHDT and CDR2 is YNNKEL in the germline V gene (reference sequence).

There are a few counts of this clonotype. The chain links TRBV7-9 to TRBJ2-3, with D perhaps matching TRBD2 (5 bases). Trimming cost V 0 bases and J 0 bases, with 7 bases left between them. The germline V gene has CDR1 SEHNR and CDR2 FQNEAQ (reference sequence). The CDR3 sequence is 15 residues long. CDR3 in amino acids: CASSLARTSTDTQYF. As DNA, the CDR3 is TGTGCCAGCAGCTTAGCTAGGACTAGCACAGATACGCAGTATTTT.

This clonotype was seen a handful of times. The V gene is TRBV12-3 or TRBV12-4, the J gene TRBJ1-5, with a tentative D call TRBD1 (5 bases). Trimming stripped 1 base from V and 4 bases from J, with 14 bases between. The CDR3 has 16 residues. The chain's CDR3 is CASSLGWGGRNQPQHF. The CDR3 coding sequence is TGTGCCAGCAGTTTAGGTTGGGGGGGACGAAATCAGCCCCAGCATTTT.

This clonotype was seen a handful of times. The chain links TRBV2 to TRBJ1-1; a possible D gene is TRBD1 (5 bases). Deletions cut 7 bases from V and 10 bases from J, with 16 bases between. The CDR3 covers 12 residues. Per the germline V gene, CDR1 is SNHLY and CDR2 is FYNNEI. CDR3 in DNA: TGTGCCAGCATCCCAGGGACCATGGGAGCTTTCTTT. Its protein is CASIPGTMGAFF.

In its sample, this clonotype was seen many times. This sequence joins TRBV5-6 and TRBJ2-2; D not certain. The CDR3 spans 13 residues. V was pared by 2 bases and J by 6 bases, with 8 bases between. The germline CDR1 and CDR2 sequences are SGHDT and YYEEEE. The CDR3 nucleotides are TGTGCCAGCAGCTTCTCCGTCCCCGGGGAGCTGTTTTTT. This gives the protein CASSFSVPGELFF.

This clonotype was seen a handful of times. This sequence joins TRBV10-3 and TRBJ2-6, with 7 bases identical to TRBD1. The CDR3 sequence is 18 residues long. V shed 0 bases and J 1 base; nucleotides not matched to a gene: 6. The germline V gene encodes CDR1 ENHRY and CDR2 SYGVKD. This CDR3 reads CAISESGQFLSGANVLTF. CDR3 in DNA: TGTGCCATCAGTGAGTCGGGACAGTTTCTTTCTGGGGCCAACGTCCTGACTTTC.

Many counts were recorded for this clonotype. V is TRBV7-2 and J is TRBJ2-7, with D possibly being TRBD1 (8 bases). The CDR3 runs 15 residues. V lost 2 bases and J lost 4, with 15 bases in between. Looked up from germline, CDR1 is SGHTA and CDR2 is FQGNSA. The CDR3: CASSLLTGGGYEQYF. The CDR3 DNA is TGTGCCAGCAGCTTACTAACAGGGGGGGGATACGAGCAGTACTTC.

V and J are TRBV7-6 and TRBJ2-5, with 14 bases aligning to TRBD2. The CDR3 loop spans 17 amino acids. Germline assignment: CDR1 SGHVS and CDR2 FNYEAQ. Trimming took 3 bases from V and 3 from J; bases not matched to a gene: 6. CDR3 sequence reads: CASSLGTSGGPKETQYF. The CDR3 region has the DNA TGTGCCAGCAGCTTGGGGACTAGCGGGGGCCCCAAAGAGACCCAGTACTTC.

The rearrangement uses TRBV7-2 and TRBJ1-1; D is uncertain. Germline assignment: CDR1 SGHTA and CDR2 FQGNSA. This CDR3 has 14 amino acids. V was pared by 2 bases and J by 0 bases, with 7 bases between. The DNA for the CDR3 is TGTGCCAGCAGCTTACAGTATTTGAACACTGAAGCTTTCTTT. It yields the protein CASSLQYLNTEAFF.

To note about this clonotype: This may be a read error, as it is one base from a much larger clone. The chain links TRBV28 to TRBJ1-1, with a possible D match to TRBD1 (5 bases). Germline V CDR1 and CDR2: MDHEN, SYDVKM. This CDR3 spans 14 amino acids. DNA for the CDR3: TGTGCCAACAGTTTGGTGCCAACGGGACCGCTGACTTTCTTT. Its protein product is CANSLVPTGPLTFF.

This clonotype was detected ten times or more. CDR3 in amino acids: CASSGGRDRRINEQFF. Here the CDR3 DNA reads TGTGCCAGCAGCGGCGGCCGGGACAGGAGAATCAATGAGCAGTTCTTC. The chain carries TRBV7-2 and TRBJ2-1; 8 bases fit TRBD1. Germline CDR1 and CDR2: SGHTA and FQGNSA. The CDR3 extends over 16 amino acids. The junction had 12 bases not matched to a gene; V was cut back by 5 bases and J by 6 bases.

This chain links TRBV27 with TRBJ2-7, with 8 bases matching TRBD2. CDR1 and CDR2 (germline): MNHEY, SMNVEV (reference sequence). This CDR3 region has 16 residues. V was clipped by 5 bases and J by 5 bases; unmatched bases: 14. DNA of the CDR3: TGTGCCAGCAGTATAACGACAGCGGGGGTCCTCAACGAGCAGTACTTC. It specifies CASSITTAGVLNEQYF.

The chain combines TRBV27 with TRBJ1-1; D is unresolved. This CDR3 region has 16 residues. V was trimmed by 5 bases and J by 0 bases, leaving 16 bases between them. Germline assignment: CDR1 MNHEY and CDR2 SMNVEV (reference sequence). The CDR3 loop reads CASSTRREWVNTEAFF. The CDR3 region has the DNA TGTGCCAGCAGTACCCGACGGGAATGGGTGAACACTGAAGCTTTCTTT.

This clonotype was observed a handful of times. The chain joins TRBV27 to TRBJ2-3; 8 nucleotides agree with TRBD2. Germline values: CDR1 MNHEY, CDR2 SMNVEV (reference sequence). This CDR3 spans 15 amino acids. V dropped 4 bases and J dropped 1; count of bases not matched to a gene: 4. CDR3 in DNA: TGTGCCAGCAGTTGGACGGGGGGGGGCACAGATACGCAGTATTTT. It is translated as CASSWTGGGTDTQYF.

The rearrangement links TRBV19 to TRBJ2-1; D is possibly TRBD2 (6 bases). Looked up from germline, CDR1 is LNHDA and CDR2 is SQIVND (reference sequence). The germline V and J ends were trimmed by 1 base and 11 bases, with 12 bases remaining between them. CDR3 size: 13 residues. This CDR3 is CASSIVPREQQFF. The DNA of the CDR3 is TGTGCCAGTAGTATAGTTCCTCGGGAGCAGCAGTTCTTC.

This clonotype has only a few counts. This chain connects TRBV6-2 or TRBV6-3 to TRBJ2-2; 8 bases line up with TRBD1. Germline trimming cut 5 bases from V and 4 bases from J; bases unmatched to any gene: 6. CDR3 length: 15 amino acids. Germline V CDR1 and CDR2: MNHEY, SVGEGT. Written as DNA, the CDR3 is TGTGCCAGCAGTCTCCAGGGGGCCCCCACCGGGGAGCTGTTTTTT. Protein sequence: CASSLQGAPTGELFF.

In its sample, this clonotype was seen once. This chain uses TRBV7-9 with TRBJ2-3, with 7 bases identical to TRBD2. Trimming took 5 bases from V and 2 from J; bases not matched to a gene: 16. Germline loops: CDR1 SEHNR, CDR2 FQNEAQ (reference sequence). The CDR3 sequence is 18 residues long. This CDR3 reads CASSPPFPLRGVTDTQYF. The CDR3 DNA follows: TGTGCCAGCAGCCCCCCTTTTCCATTACGGGGGGTCACAGATACGCAGTATTTT.

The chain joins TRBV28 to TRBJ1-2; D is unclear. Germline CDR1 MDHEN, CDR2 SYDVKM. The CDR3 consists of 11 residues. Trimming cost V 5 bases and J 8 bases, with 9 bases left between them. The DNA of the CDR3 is TGTGCCAGCAGTAAATGGGAAGGCTACACCTTC. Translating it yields CASSKWEGYTF.